The next 8 T cell receptor beta chains were all read from a single sample in a study of technical replicates of blood from several donors. Measured with immunoSEQ multiplex PCR; TCRdb has only the in-frame clones, and not every one. Of more than 75,000 clones in the sample, around 96% are singletons; the top ten hold roughly 0.24%. Sequenced material: T cells isolated from PBMCs. The receptors here all came from a human donor in good health.

This rearrangement joins TRBV9 to TRBJ2-2; TRBD2 matches 8 bases. Germline loops: CDR1 SGDLS, CDR2 YYNGEE. The CDR3 covers 16 residues. The ends lost 0 bases at V and 8 bases at J; junction bases unmatched: 9. This CDR3 reads CASSVVAGGLGGELFF. The CDR3 bases are TGTGCCAGCAGCGTAGTTGCGGGAGGATTGGGGGGGGAGCTGTTTTTT. Filled out from reference TRBV9 and TRBJ2-2, the complete variable domain reads DSGVTQTPKHLITATGQRVTLRCSPRSGDLSVYWYQQSLDQGLQFLIQYYNGEERAKGNILERFSAQQFPDLHSELNLSSLELGDSALYFCASSVVAGGLGGELFFGEGSRLTVL.

The V call is TRBV5-1, the J call TRBJ1-4; 7 nucleotides line up with TRBD1. This CDR3 is built from 16 residues. V was clipped by 0 bases and J by 5 bases; unmatched bases: 7. Germline V lookup: CDR1 SGHRS, CDR2 YFSETQ. In DNA form, the CDR3 reads TGCGCCAGCAGCTTGGCCCCGACAGGGCGGAATGAAAAACTGTTTTTT. Translation: CASSLAPTGRNEKLFF.

The gene calls are TRBV5-1 and TRBJ2-1; possible D gene TRBD2, 5 bases. Germline CDR1 reads SGHRS; CDR2 reads YFSETQ. Between the trimmed V and J ends, which lost 0 bases and 10 bases, there was a span of 17 bases. The CDR3 is 15 residues long. The CDR3 sequence: CASSLVLASPGEQFF. The CDR3 region has the DNA TGCGCCAGCAGCTTGGTGCTAGCCTCTCCTGGGGAGCAGTTCTTC.

Only a few counts were recorded for this clone. This chain uses TRBV7-9 with TRBJ1-6, with D uncertain. The CDR3 is 16 amino acids. Germline V gives CDR1 SEHNR, CDR2 FQNEAQ (reference sequence). Trimming removed 3 bases from V and 9 bases from J, with 18 bases in between. The CDR3: CASSFLGPLGGSPLHF. The CDR3 nucleotides are TGTGCCAGCAGCTTTCTTGGACCTCTCGGAGGTTCACCCCTCCACTTT.

This sequence joins TRBV5-1 and TRBJ1-1, with TRBD1 identical over 7 bases. The germline CDR1 and CDR2 sequences are SGHRS and YFSETQ. With 2 bases clipped from V and 5 bases from J, the junction kept 6 bases outside the gene matches. This CDR3 region has 14 residues. The CDR3 sequence: CASSLGSGGTEAFF. CDR3 DNA: TGCGCCAGCAGCTTAGGCTCAGGGGGGACTGAAGCTTTCTTT.

The V gene is TRBV5-8, the J gene TRBJ1-2, with D uncertain. Germline assignment: CDR1 SGHTS and CDR2 YDEGEE. The CDR3 loop spans 14 amino acids. The V end lost 6 bases, the J end lost 7 bases, and 19 bases lay between the germline ends. The CDR3 spells CASNLLLGRGGYTF. The CDR3 DNA sequence: TGTGCCAGCAACCTTCTATTAGGGCGGGGTGGCTACACCTTC.

The rearrangement uses TRBV27 and TRBJ2-3; TRBD1 is a possible D gene (5 bases). The V end lost 2 bases, the J end lost 2 bases, and 11 bases lay between the germline ends. Germline CDR1 MNHEY, CDR2 SMNVEV (reference sequence). The CDR3 runs 15 residues. The DNA of the CDR3 is TGTGCCAGCAGTTTAGAAACAGGAATCACAGATACGCAGTATTTT. Translating gives CASSLETGITDTQYF.

The rearrangement joins TRBV5-1 to TRBJ2-7; D call uncertain. The germline V gene has CDR1 SGHRS and CDR2 YFSETQ. CDR3 length: 14 amino acids. V gave up 0 bases and J gave up 3 bases, with 10 bases separating them. The CDR3 region has the DNA TGCGCCAGCAGCTTGGCCATTCAGAACTACGAGCAGTACTTC. Translating it yields CASSLAIQNYEQYF. Combining the CDR3 with reference TRBV5-1 and TRBJ2-7 gives the whole variable domain KAGVTQTPRYLIKTRGQQVTLSCSPISGHRSVSWYQQTPGQGLQFLFEYFSETQRNKGNFPGRFSGRQFSNSRSEMNVSTLELGDSALYLCASSLAIQNYEQYFGPGTRLTVT.